The rows below give T cell receptor beta chains drawn from one sample of a study of siplizumab effects on memory and regulatory T cells. Clones were sequenced by immunoSEQ multiplex PCR, and TCRdb holds only the in-frame ones, with some missing. The sample carries 70,000 to 100,000 clones, over 85% recorded once. Sequenced: CD8+ T cells sorted from blood. Source of these receptors: a human donor in good health. The CDR3 runs from the conserved cysteine through the conserved F or W. Fields, in order: clone size, V gene, D gene, CDR3 length, J gene, CDR3 DNA, CDR3 protein. D genes are given only for firm matches. Not every row has a clone size; where given, it reads once, few, many or a size class.

NA	TRBV11-2	TRBD1	16	TRBJ2-7	TGTGCCAGCAGCTTAGAAACGCAGGGGGCATCCAACGAGCAGTACTTC	CASSLETQGASNEQYF
NA	TRBV7-9	NA	16	TRBJ2-1	TGTGCCAGCAGCCGAGAGGGAGGGGGATGGGGGAATGAGCAGTTCTTC	CASSREGGGWGNEQFF
once	TRBV13	TRBD2	18	TRBJ2-3	TGTGCCAGCAGCTTAGGCGAACTAGCGGGGGGGCCTTTAGATACGCAGTATTTT	CASSLGELAGGPLDTQYF
NA	TRBV11-3	TRBD2	16	TRBJ2-1	TGTGCCAGCAGCACGATAGCGGGAGGGCCTTGGCATGAGCAGTTCTTC	CASSTIAGGPWHEQFF
NA	TRBV6-1	NA	14	TRBJ1-1	TGTGCCAGCAGTGAGATGGGGCTTGGTACTGAAGCTTTCTTT	CASSEMGLGTEAFF
NA	TRBV19	NA	13	TRBJ2-1	TGTGCCAGTAGTCCCATCCTAGCGCAGGAGCAGTTCTTC	CASSPILAQEQFF
NA	TRBV7-9	TRBD2	16	TRBJ2-3	TGTGCCAGCAGCTCCCGGACTAGCGGGAGCACAGATACGCAGTATTTT	CASSSRTSGSTDTQYF
NA	TRBV30	NA	14	TRBJ2-1	TGTGCCTGGAAACCGGGCCAGTCGTACAATGAGCAGTTCTTC	CAWKPGQSYNEQFF
once	TRBV2	NA	15	TRBJ2-5	TGTGCCAGCAGTGAAGCTGGGGGCGATTCTGAGACCCAGTACTTC	CASSEAGGDSETQYF
once	TRBV23-1	NA	16	TRBJ2-7	TGCGCCAGCACGCATCTCAACGACAGGTTTCCCTACGAGCAGTACTTC	CASTHLNDRFPYEQYF
NA	TRBV5-5	NA	13	TRBJ1-1	TGTGCCAGCAGCTTGAGGGGGAGGTCTGAAGCTTTCTTT	CASSLRGRSEAFF
NA	TRBV2	TRBD2	16	TRBJ2-3	TGTGCCAGCAGCGCCGTGACTAGCGTTTACACAGATACGCAGTATTTT	CASSAVTSVYTDTQYF
NA	TRBV7-2	TRBD1	16	TRBJ2-7	TGTGCCAGCAGCTTAGCGTCGCCAGGGGGCAGCTACGAGCAGTACTTC	CASSLASPGGSYEQYF
NA	TRBV30	TRBD1	14	TRBJ1-1	TGTGCCTGGAGTTGGACAGGGGGGGTCACTGAAGCTTTCTTT	CAWSWTGGVTEAFF
once	TRBV6-1	NA	16	TRBJ2-7	TGTGCCAGCAGTGAAGGGGTGGTTCCCAGCTCCTACGAGCAGTACTTC	CASSEGVVPSSYEQYF
NA	TRBV27	NA	14	TRBJ2-7	TGTGCCAGCAGTTTATCGCTGGGTTCCTACGAGCAGTACTTC	CASSLSLGSYEQYF
once	TRBV5-4	NA	12	TRBJ1-1	TGTGCCAGCAGCGGCGGGGGCGGTGGCGCTTTCTTT	CASSGGGGGAFF
NA	TRBV7-9	TRBD2	15	TRBJ2-1	TGTGCCAGCAGCCCGCCAGCGGGAGGTCAGGATGAGCAGTTCTTC	CASSPPAGGQDEQFF
NA	TRBV5-1	NA	14	TRBJ2-7	TGCGCCAGCAGCTTCACTCCTAGCTCCTACGAGCAGTACTTC	CASSFTPSSYEQYF
NA	TRBV27	NA	14	TRBJ2-7	TGTGCCAGCAGTTTACGGGGGATACCCTACGAGCAGTACTTC	CASSLRGIPYEQYF
NA	TRBV6-1	TRBD1	17	TRBJ1-2	TGTGCCAGCAGTGAAGGGGGACAGTTATATCCTAACTATGGCTACACCTTC	CASSEGGQLYPNYGYTF
NA	TRBV21-1	NA	16	TRBJ2-5	TGTGCCAGCAGCAAAGCGGCAGCGGGAGGGGTAGAGACCCAGTACTTC	CASSKAAAGGVETQYF
NA	TRBV6-4	TRBD2	14	TRBJ2-1	TGTGCCAGCAGTGGGGGTACTAGCGCAAATGAGCAGTTCTTC	CASSGGTSANEQFF
NA	TRBV2	NA	15	TRBJ2-3	TGTGCCAGCAGTGAAAGTCTAGCTAGCACAGATACGCAGTATTTT	CASSESLASTDTQYF
NA	TRBV11-2	TRBD2	14	TRBJ2-5	TGTGCCAGCAGCTTAGTTGCGGGGAGGGGGACCCAGTACTTC	CASSLVAGRGTQYF
NA	TRBV10-2	NA	13	TRBJ1-1	TGCGCCAGCTCCATCGGGGGCCTGCAAGGAGCTTTCTTT	CASSIGGLQGAFF
NA	TRBV5-6	NA	15	TRBJ2-1	TGTGCCAGCAGCGACCCGGCCGAACTCTACAATGAGCAGTTCTTC	CASSDPAELYNEQFF
NA	TRBV11-1	TRBD1	14	TRBJ1-2	TGTGCCAGCAGCTCACGGGACAGCCTCTATGGCTACACCTTC	CASSSRDSLYGYTF
NA	TRBV5-4	NA	15	TRBJ2-5	TGTGCCAGCAGCCAGGGGCGGCAGCCGAAAGAGACCCAGTACTTC	CASSQGRQPKETQYF
NA	TRBV14	NA	18	TRBJ1-3	TGTGCCAGCAGCCAAGGGGTTCTAGGACGGCTCTCTGGAAACACCATATATTTT	CASSQGVLGRLSGNTIYF
NA	TRBV5-6	TRBD2	16	TRBJ2-1	TGTGCCAGCAGCTCGGAAGGGGGACTAGCTCACAATGAGCAGTTCTTC	CASSSEGGLAHNEQFF
once	TRBV6-1	TRBD2	14	TRBJ2-1	TGTGCCAGCACAGCGGGGGGGGGATACAATGAGCAGTTCTTC	CASTAGGGYNEQFF
NA	TRBV10-3	NA	15	TRBJ1-1	TGTGCCATCAGTGAGTCGGGGGGGTTTGACACTGAAGCTTTCTTT	CAISESGGFDTEAFF
NA	TRBV4-3	NA	13	TRBJ1-1	TGCGCCAGCAGCCTTACAAGCAGTTCTGAAGCTTTCTTT	CASSLTSSSEAFF
NA	TRBV7-9	TRBD2	16	TRBJ2-1	TGTGCCAGCAGCTCCCTAACTAGCGAGTGGCCCAATGAGCAGTTCTTC	CASSSLTSEWPNEQFF
NA	TRBV6-6	TRBD2	16	TRBJ2-2	TGTGCCACCCTAGGCGGTGCGGGGGGAAGCACCGGGGAGCTGTTTTTT	CATLGGAGGSTGELFF
few	TRBV4-1	TRBD1	15	TRBJ2-7	TGCGCCAGCAGCCTACAGGGGGACTTCTCCTACGAGCAGTACTTC	CASSLQGDFSYEQYF
NA	TRBV27	NA	15	TRBJ2-3	TGTGCCAGCAGTTTTGCTAGCTGGAGCACAGATACGCAGTATTTT	CASSFASWSTDTQYF
NA	TRBV5-6	TRBD1	19	TRBJ1-5	TGTGCCAGCAGCTTGGCCGAGACAGGGGATGATTTCGGGGATCAGCCCCAGCATTTT	CASSLAETGDDFGDQPQHF
NA	TRBV7-3	TRBD1	15	TRBJ2-7	TGTGCCAGCAGCCCCTCCCGGGACAGCTCCTACGAGCAGTACTTC	CASSPSRDSSYEQYF
NA	TRBV25-1	TRBD1	13	TRBJ2-1	TGTGCCACCCAGGACAGGGCCTACAATGAGCAGTTCTTC	CATQDRAYNEQFF
NA	TRBV5-4	NA	16	TRBJ2-1	TGTGCCAGCAGCTTGGAGGGCTTGAGCTCCTACAATGAGCAGTTCTTC	CASSLEGLSSYNEQFF
NA	TRBV19	NA	14	TRBJ2-7	TGTGCCAGTAGGTATTCGGGGGCAAGAGGCGAGCAGTACTTC	CASRYSGARGEQYF
NA	TRBV6-5	NA	15	TRBJ2-6	TGTGCCAGCAGACGGACAGTAGCTGGGGCCAACGTCCTGACTTTC	CASRRTVAGANVLTF
NA	TRBV4-1	NA	15	TRBJ2-7	TGCGCCAGCACCTTAGGGGTCCAGGGGAGATACGAGCAGTACTTC	CASTLGVQGRYEQYF
NA	TRBV4-2	TRBD1	16	TRBJ2-7	TGTGCCAGCAGCCTCCTCGGACAGGGCAAGGCCTACGAGCAGTACTTC	CASSLLGQGKAYEQYF
NA	TRBV19	TRBD1	15	TRBJ2-7	TGTGCCAGTAGTGTTTGGACAGGAGTCCTTCACGAGCAGTACTTC	CASSVWTGVLHEQYF
NA	TRBV19	NA	16	TRBJ1-1	TGTGCCAGTAGTACGCCCGTCCCGGCAGTGAACACTGAAGCTTTCTTT	CASSTPVPAVNTEAFF
NA	TRBV6-1	NA	11	TRBJ2-7	TGTGCCAGCATACAGGGATCCGAGCAGTACTTC	CASIQGSEQYF
NA	TRBV4-1	NA	15	TRBJ2-3	TGCGCCAGCAGCCAGTTCGGGGGTAGCACAGATACGCAGTATTTT	CASSQFGGSTDTQYF
NA	TRBV4-3	NA	16	TRBJ2-1	TGCGCCAGCAGCCAAGACGGGAGTAGTTCCTACAATGAGCAGTTCTTC	CASSQDGSSSYNEQFF
once	TRBV27	TRBD2	16	TRBJ2-5	TGTGCCAGCAGTTTAGACCCCAGCGGGGTCGGGGAGACCCAGTACTTC	CASSLDPSGVGETQYF
many	TRBV11-3	NA	15	TRBJ2-1	TGTGCCAGCAGCTTTGCCAGGGGGGGTTTGAATGAGCAGTTCTTC	CASSFARGGLNEQFF
NA	TRBV5-1	NA	15	TRBJ2-1	TGCGCCAGCAGCCCGGACCCCCTGGCACCCAATGAGCAGTTCTTC	CASSPDPLAPNEQFF
NA	TRBV5-8	TRBD2	16	TRBJ2-3	TGTGCCAGCAGCGCGGGACTAGCGGGGGGCACAGATACGCAGTATTTT	CASSAGLAGGTDTQYF
NA	TRBV6-6	NA	11	TRBJ1-3	TGTGCCAGCAGTTACGGGAACACCATATATTTT	CASSYGNTIYF
NA	TRBV7-9	TRBD2	18	TRBJ2-3	TGTGCCAGCAGCCCACGGTGGCGGGAGGGAACGGTGTCAGATACGCAGTATTTT	CASSPRWREGTVSDTQYF
NA	TRBV2	NA	14	TRBJ2-7	TGTGCCAGCAGTGAAGAGGCGATTTCCTACGAGCAGTACTTC	CASSEEAISYEQYF
NA	TRBV6-6	NA	11	TRBJ2-1	TGTGCCAGCAGACTACACAATGAGCAGTTCTTC	CASRLHNEQFF
NA	TRBV5-1	NA	16	TRBJ2-2	TGCGCCAGCAGCTCGCGGGGGCGCGAGGTTCCCGGGGAGCTGTTTTTT	CASSSRGREVPGELFF